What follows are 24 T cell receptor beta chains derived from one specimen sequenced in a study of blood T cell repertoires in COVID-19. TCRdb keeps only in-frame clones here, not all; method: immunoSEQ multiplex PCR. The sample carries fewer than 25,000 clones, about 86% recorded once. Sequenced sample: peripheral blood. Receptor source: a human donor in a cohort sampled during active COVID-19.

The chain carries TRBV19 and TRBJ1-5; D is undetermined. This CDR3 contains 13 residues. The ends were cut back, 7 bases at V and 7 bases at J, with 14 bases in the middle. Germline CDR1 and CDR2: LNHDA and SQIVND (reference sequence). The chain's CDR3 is CASTMIRGQPQHF. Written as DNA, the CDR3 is TGTGCCAGTACCATGATCCGAGGGCAGCCCCAGCATTTT.

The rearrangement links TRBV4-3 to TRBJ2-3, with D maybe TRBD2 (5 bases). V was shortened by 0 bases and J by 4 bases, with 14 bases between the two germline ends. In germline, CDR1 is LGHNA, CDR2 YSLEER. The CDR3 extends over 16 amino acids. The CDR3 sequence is CASSQDVRRNSDTQYF. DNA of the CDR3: TGCGCCAGCAGCCAAGATGTACGGAGGAACTCAGATACGCAGTATTTT.

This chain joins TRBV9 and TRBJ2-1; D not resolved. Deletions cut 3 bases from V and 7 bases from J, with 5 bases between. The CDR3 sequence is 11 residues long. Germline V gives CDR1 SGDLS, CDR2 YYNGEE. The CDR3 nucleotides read TGTGCCAGCAGCGCCGGTAATGAGCAGTTCTTC. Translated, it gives CASSAGNEQFF.

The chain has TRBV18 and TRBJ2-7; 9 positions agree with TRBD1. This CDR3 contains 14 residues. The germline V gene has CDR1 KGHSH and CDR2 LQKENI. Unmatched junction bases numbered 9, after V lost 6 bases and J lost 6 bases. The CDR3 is CASSPGTGPGEQYF. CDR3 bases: TGTGCCAGCTCCCCCGGGACAGGGCCGGGCGAGCAGTACTTC.

CDR3 DNA: TGTGCCAGCAGTGAAGCCCAGGAAATCTTTGAAGCTTTCTTT. This encodes CASSEAQEIFEAFF. The chain uses TRBV2 and TRBJ1-1; D not resolved. The CDR3 runs to 14 residues. Trimming cost V 0 bases and J 7 bases, with 12 bases left between them. Germline CDR1 and CDR2: SNHLY and FYNNEI. The full variable domain, in which reference TRBV2 and TRBJ1-1 provide the parts outside the CDR3, is EPEVTQTPSHQVTQMGQEVILRCVPISNHLYFYWYRQILGQKVEFLVSFYNNEISEKSEIFDDQFSVERPDGSNFTLKIRSTKLEDSAMYFCASSEAQEIFEAFFGQGTRLTVV.

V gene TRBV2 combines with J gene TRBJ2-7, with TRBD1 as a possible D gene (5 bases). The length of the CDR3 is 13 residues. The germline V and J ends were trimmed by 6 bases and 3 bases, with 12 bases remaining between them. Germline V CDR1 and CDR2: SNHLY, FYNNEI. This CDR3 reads CASSTDSDYEQYF. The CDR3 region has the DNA TGTGCCAGCAGCACCGACAGTGACTACGAGCAGTACTTC. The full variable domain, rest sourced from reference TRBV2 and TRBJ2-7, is EPEVTQTPSHQVTQMGQEVILRCVPISNHLYFYWYRQILGQKVEFLVSFYNNEISEKSEIFDDQFSVERPDGSNFTLKIRSTKLEDSAMYFCASSTDSDYEQYFGPGTRLTVT.

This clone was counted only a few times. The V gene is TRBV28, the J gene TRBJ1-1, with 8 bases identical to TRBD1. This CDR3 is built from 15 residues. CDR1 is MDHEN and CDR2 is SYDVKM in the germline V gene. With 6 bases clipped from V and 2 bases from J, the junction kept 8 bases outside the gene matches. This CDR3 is CASSSWTGSNTEAFF. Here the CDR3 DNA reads TGTGCCAGCAGCTCCTGGACAGGGAGTAACACTGAAGCTTTCTTT.

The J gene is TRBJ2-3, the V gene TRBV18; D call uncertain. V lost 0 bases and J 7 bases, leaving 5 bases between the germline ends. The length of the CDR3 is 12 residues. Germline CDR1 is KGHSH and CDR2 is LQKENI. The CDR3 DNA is TGTGCCAGCTCACCACCGTCCTATACGCAGTATTTT. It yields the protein CASSPPSYTQYF.

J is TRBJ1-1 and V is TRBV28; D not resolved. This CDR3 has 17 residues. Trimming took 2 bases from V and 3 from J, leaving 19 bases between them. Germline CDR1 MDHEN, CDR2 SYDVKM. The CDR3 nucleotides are TGTGCCAGCAGTTTAAATTTCGGAGGGAGAGGTGACACTGAAGCTTTCTTT. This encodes CASSLNFGGRGDTEAFF. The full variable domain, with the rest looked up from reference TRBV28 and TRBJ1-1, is DVKVTQSSRYLVKRTGEKVFLECVQDMDHENMFWYRQDPGLGLRLIYFSYDVKMKEKGDIPEGYSVSREKKERFSLILESASTNQTSMYLCASSLNFGGRGDTEAFFGQGTRLTVV.

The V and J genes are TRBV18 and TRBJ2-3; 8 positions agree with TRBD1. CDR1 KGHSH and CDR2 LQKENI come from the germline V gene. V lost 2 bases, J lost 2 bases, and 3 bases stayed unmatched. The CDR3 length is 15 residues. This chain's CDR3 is CASSPGTGNTDTQYF. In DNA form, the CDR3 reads TGTGCCAGCTCACCAGGGACAGGAAACACAGATACGCAGTATTTT.

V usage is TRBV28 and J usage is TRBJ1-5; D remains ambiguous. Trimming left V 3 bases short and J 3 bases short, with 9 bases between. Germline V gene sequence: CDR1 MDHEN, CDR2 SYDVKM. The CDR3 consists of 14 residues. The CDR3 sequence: CASSLRQYNQPQHF. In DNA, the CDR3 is TGTGCCAGCAGTTTGCGGCAGTACAATCAGCCCCAGCATTTT.

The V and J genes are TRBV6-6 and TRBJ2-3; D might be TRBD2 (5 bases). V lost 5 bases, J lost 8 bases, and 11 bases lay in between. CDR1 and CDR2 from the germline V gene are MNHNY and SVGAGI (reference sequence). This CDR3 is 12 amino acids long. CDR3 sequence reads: CASSLGEGTQYF. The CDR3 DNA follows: TGTGCCAGCAGTCTCGGAGAGGGTACGCAGTATTTT.

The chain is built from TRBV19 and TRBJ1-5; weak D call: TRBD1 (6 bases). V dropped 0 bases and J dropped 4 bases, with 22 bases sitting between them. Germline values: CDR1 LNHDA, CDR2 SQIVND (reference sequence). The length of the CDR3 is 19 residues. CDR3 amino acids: CASSIDLWWGQGGNQPQHF. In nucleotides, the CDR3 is TGTGCCAGTAGTATAGATCTATGGTGGGGGCAGGGTGGAAATCAGCCCCAGCATTTT.

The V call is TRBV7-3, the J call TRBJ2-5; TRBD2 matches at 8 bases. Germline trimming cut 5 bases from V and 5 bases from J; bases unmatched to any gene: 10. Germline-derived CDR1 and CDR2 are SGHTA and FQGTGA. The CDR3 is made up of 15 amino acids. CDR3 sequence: CASSPRAGVVETQYF. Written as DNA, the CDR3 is TGTGCCAGCAGCCCTAGAGCGGGAGTCGTTGAGACCCAGTACTTC.

CDR3 sequence reads: CASSQGPGQVTEAFF. DNA of the CDR3: TGCGCCAGCAGCCAAGGCCCGGGACAGGTAACTGAAGCTTTCTTT. The rearrangement joins TRBV4-1 to TRBJ1-1; 8 nucleotides align to TRBD1. The ends lost 1 base at V and 5 bases at J; junction bases unmatched: 6. Germline-derived CDR1 and CDR2 are MGHRA and YSYEKL. CDR3 length: 15 residues.

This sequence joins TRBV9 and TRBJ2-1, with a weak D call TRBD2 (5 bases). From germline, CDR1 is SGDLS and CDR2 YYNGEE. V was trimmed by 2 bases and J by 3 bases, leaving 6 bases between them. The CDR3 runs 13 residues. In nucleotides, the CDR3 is TGTGCCAGCAGCGTGGGAGACTACAATGAGCAGTTCTTC. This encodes CASSVGDYNEQFF.

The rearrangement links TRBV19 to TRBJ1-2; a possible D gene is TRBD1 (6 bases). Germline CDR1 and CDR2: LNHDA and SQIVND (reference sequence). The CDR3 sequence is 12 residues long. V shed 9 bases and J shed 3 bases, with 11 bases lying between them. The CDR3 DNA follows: TGTGCCAGCCGACAGGAAGACTATGGCTACACCTTC. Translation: CASRQEDYGYTF.

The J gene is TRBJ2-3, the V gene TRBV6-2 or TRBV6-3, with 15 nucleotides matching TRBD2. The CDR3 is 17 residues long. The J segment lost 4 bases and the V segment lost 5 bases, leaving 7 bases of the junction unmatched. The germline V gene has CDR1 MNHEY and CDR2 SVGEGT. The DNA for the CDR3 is TGTGCCAGCAGTCCGGGACTAGCGGGAGGTATCGCAGATACGCAGTATTTT. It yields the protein CASSPGLAGGIADTQYF.

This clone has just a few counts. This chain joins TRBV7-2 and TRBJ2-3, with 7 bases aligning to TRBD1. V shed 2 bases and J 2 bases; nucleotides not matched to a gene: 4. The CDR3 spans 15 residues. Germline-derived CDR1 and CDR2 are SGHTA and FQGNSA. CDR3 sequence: CASSLQGQTTDTQYF. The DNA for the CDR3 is TGTGCCAGCAGCTTACAGGGACAGACCACAGATACGCAGTATTTT. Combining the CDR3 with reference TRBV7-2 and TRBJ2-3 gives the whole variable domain GAGVSQSPSNKVTEKGKDVELRCDPISGHTALYWYRQSLGQGLEFLIYFQGNSAPDKSGLPSDRFSAERTGGSVSTLTIQRTQQEDSAVYLCASSLQGQTTDTQYFGPGTRLTVL.

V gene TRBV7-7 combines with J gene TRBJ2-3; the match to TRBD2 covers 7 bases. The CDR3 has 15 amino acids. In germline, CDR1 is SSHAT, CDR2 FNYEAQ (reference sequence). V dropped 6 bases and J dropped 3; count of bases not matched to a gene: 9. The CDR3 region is CASSDEDGGTDTQYF. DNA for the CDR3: TGTGCCAGCAGTGATGAGGACGGGGGGACAGATACGCAGTATTTT. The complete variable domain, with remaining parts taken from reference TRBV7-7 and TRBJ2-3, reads GAGVSQSPRYKVTKRGQDVTLRCDPISSHATLYWYQQALGQGPEFLTYFNYEAQPDKSGLPSDRFSAERPEGSISTLTIQRTEQRDSAMYRCASSDEDGGTDTQYFGPGTRLTVL.

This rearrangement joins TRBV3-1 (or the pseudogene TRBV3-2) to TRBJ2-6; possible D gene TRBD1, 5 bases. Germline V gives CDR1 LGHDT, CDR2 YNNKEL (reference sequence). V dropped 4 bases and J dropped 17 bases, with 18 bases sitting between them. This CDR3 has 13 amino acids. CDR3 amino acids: CASSPGMRREMTF. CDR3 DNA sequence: TGTGCCAGCAGCCCAGGGATGCGAAGGGAAATGACTTTC.

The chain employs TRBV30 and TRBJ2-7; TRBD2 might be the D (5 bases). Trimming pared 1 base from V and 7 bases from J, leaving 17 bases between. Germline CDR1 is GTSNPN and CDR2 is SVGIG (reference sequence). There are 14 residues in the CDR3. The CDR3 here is CAWSDQQRTGEQYF. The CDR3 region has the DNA TGTGCCTGGAGTGACCAACAGCGGACTGGGGAGCAGTACTTC.

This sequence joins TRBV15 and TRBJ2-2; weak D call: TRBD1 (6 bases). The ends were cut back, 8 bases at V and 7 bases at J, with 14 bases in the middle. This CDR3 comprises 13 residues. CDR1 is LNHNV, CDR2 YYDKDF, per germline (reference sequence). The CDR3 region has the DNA TGTGCCACCGGGACAAGGGAACACGGGGAGCTGTTTTTT. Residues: CATGTREHGELFF.

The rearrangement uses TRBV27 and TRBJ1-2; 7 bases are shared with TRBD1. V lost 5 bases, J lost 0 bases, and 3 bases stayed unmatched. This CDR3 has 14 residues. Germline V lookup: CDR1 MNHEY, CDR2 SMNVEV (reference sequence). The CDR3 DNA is TGTGCCAGCAGTCACGGACAGGCTAACTATGGCTACACCTTC. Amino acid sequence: CASSHGQANYGYTF.